This T cell receptor beta chain was obtained from a study of T cells in Graves' hyperthyroidism and ophthalmopathy. This clonotype was detected many times. The source material, RNA transcripts, was used to amplify TCR beta CDR3 regions. First-round RT-PCR with HTBI primers amplified the TCR CDR3 region. TCRdb re-called the multiplex PCR reads with MiXCR, one entry per CDR3 protein. The table includes 700,000 or so distinct CDR3 sequences, roughly 15% detected once. The CDR3 loop spans 15 amino acids. With 3 bases clipped from V and 6 bases from J, the junction kept 10 bases outside the gene matches. Looked up from germline, CDR1 is DFQATT and CDR2 is SNEGSKA (reference sequence).

V and J are TRBV20-1 and TRBJ2-7, with 11 bases fitting TRBD2. This TCR was recovered from a man aged 18 to 29 with Graves' hyperthyroidism. Sequenced sample: blood. The CDR3 coding sequence is TGCAGTGCTAGTTTTAGACTAGCGGGGTTGGGCGAGCAGTACTTC. Translated: CSASFRLAGLGEQYF.